This T cell receptor beta chain is drawn from a study of response to subunit inactivated influenza vaccine (dated by TCRdb to 2017 to 2018). About the study as a whole: The study used deep quantitative T cell receptor repertoire profiling to track responses to a trivalent subunit inactivated influenza vaccine. What the research found in general, with its limitations: According to the authors, only a limited number of new T cells may be recruited by each seasonal influenza vaccination.

The CDR3 starts with the cysteine, ends with the phenylalanine, and has 15 residues. The kept DNA is CDR3 alone, 45 bases in frame from the first base. V lost 4 bases and J lost 1 base; the stretch between them is 11 bases long. According to the germline V gene, CDR1 reads KGHDR and CDR2 reads SFDVKD. Details on this clonotype: Its binding antigen is unknown. Base quality data are lacking; no much larger clone is found one base away.

Library preparation used RT-PCR. Instrument on record: Illumina HiSeq 2500. TCRdb ran its own pipeline on the public reads, namely fastp trimming at Q25 and MiXCR clone calling, and kept in-frame beta chains. For every CDR3 protein sequence, its rows merge into one entry that carries the most common genes and DNA. The sample table contains some 520,000 distinct CDR3 sequences; only one count was recorded for approximately 17% of them. The ten largest clones capture approximately 3% of the sample. In this chain, TRBV24-1 is recombined with TRBJ2-3, with the D call tentatively TRBD1 or TRBD2, each fitting 5 bases. This sequence originates from a man between 50 and 75 years old who received an inactivated influenza vaccine. Donor details come from another sample of the same person, matched by shared clones. The input for sequencing was CD4+ T cells sorted from PBMCs, taken less than 25 months after vaccination. The sequence in DNA is TGTGCCACCAGTGAACCCGGGGCTCGCACAGATACGCAGTATTTT. Its protein reads: CATSEPGARTDTQYF.